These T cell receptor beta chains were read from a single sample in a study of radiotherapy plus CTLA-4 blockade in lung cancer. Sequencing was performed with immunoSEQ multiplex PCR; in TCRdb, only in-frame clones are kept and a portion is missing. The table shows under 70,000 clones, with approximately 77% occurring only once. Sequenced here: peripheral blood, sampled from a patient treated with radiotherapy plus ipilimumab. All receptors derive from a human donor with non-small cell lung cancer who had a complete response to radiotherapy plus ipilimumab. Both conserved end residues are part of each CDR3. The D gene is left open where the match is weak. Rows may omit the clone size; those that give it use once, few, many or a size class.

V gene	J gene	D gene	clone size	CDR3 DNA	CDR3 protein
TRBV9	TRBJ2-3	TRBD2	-	TGTGCCAGCAGCGTAGGGACTAGCGGGAGTGATACGCAGTATTTT	CASSVGTSGSDTQYF
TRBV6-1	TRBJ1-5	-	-	TGTGCCAGCAGTGAAGCTATGGTTTTGGGGCCCAATCAGCCCCAGCATTTT	CASSEAMVLGPNQPQHF
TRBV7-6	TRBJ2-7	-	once	TGTGCCAGCAGTAAAGACACCGCCTACGAGCAGTACTTC	CASSKDTAYEQYF
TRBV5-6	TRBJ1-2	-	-	TGTGCCAGCAGCCAAGACAGCTATGGCTACACCTTC	CASSQDSYGYTF
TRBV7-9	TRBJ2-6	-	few	TGTGCCAGCAGCTTAGCAGGGGCTGGGGCCAACGTCCTGACTTTC	CASSLAGAGANVLTF
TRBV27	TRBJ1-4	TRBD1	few	TGTGCCAGCAGTTTAGGAACAGGGGGCAGAAATAGGAATGAAAAACTGTTTTTT	CASSLGTGGRNRNEKLFF
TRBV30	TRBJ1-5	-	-	TGTGCCTGGAGTGTAGGACATGATCAGCCCCAGCATTTT	CAWSVGHDQPQHF
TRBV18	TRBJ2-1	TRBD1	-	TGTGCCAGCTCACCCTGGACAGGCCGCTCCTACAATGAGCAGTTCTTC	CASSPWTGRSYNEQFF
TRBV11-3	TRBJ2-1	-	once	TGTGCCAGCAGCCCCCATACTAGTGGGGGCAATGAGCAGTTCTTC	CASSPHTSGGNEQFF
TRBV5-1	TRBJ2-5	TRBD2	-	TGCGCCAGCAGCTTGGGACTAGCGGGGGGGCAAGGGACCCAGTACTTC	CASSLGLAGGQGTQYF
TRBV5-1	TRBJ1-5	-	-	TGCGCCAGCAGCTTGGAGGGGACAAATAATCAGCCCCAGCATTTT	CASSLEGTNNQPQHF
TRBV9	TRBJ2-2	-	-	TGTGCCAGCAGCACCACCGGGGAGCTGTTTTTT	CASSTTGELFF
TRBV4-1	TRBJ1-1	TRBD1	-	TGCGCCAGCAGCCACCAGGGGGAAGGCACTGAAGCTTTCTTT	CASSHQGEGTEAFF
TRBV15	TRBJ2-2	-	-	TGTGCCACCAGCAGAGATTCAGGACAGACCGGGGAGCTGTTTTTT	CATSRDSGQTGELFF
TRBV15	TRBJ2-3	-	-	TGTGCCACCAGCAGAGATCACCTAGCGTCCACAGATACGCAGTATTTT	CATSRDHLASTDTQYF
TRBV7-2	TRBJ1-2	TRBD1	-	TGTGCCAGCAGCTGGGGACAGGGGGGGACCTATGGCTACACCTTC	CASSWGQGGTYGYTF
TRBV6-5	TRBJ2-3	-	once	TGTGCCAGCAGTAAGGGACTGGCCCAGGATACGCAGTATTTT	CASSKGLAQDTQYF
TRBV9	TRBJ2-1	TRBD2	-	TGTGCCAGCAGCGCGGGACTAGCGGGAGTAGACGCCTACAATGAGCAGTTCTTC	CASSAGLAGVDAYNEQFF
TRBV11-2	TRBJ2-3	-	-	TGTGCCAGCAGCTTAGAGGTTTCTGCGCAGTATTTT	CASSLEVSAQYF